Below, one T cell receptor beta chain is given with its context. The antigen remains undetermined. Amplified TCR beta CDR3 regions came from RNA transcripts. The HTBI primer set served for first-round RT-PCR of the TCR CDR3. TCRdb reanalysed the multiplex PCR reads using MiXCR and keeps one entry per CDR3 protein. The sample yields approximately 380,000 distinct CDR3 sequences, around a sixth seen once. Each ophthalmopathy patient scored at least 3 on the Clinical Activity Score and at least 4 on NOSPECS grade, with duration under 3 months. Out of about 10 ml of fresh peripheral blood came the PBMCs. This entry belongs to a study of T cells in Graves' hyperthyroidism and ophthalmopathy. The germline gives CDR1 MNHNS, CDR2 SASEGT. The CDR3 sequence is 15 residues long. Trimming at V came to 1 base and at J to 1 base, leaving 3 bases not matched to a gene. Study-wide points: Most thyroid clonotypes with frequency above 0.001 were detected in blood.

V gene TRBV6-1 combines with J gene TRBJ2-5; 7 nucleotides line up with TRBD1. Sequences were obtained from blood. The sequence was obtained from a man aged 18 to 29 with Graves' ophthalmopathy. The CDR3 DNA follows: TGTGCCAGCAGTGAAGAGGGGGCAGGCCAAGAGACCCAGTACTTC. Translating it yields CASSEEGAGQETQYF.